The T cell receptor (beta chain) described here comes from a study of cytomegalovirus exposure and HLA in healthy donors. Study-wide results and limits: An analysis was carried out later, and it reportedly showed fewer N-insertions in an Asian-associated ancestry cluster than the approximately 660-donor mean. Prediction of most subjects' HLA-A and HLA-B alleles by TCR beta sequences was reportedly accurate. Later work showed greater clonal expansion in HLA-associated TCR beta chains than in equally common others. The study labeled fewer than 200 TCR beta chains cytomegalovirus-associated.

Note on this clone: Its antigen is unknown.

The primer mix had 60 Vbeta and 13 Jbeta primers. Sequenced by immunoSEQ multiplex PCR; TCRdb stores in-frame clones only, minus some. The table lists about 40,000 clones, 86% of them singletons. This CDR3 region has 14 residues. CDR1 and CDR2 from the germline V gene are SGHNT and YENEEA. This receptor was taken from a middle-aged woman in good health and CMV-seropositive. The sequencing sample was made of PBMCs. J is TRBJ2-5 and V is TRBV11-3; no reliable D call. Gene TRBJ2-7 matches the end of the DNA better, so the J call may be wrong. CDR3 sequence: CASSLCSAGYEQYF. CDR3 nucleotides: TGTGCCAGCAGCTTATGCAGCGCTGGCTACGAGCAGTACTTC.